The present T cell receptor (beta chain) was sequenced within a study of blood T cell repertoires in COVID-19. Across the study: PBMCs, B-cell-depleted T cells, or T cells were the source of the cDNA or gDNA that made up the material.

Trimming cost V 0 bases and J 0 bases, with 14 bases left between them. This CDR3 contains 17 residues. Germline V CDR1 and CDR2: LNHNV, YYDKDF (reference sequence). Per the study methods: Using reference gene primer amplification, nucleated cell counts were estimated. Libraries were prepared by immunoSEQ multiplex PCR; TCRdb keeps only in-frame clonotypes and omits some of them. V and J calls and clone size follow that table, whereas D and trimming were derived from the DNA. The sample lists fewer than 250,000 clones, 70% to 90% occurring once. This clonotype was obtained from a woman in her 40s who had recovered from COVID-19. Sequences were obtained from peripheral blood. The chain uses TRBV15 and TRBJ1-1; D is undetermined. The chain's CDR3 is CATSRDRLVILNTEAFF. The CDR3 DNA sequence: TGTGCCACCAGCAGAGATCGGCTAGTGATTCTGAACACTGAAGCTTTCTTT.